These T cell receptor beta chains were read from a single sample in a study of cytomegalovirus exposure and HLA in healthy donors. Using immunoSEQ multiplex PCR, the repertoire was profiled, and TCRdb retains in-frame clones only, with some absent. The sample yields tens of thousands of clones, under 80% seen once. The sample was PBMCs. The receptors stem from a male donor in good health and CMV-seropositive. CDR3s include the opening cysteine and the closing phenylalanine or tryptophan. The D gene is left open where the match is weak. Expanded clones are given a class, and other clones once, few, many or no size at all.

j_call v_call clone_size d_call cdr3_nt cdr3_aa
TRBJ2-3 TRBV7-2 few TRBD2 TGTGCCAGCAGCTTGAGGAGCGGGGGGGCTTATGCAGATACGCAGTATTTT CASSLRSGGAYADTQYF
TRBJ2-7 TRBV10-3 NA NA TGTGCCATCAGTGAGTCGGAGGGGCGTCGCCCTATAGAGCAGTACTTC CAISESEGRRPIEQYF
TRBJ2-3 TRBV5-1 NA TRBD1 TGCGCCAGCAGCCTACAGACAGGGACAGATACGCAGTATTTT CASSLQTGTDTQYF
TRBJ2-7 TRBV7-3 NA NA TGTGCCAGCAGCTCGCTAGGTGGCTTTTTCGAGCAGTACTTC CASSSLGGFFEQYF
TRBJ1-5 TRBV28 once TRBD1 TGTGCCAGCAGTTTAGGGACAGGGAATCAGCCCCAGCATTTT CASSLGTGNQPQHF
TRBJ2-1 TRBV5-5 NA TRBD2 TGTGCCAGCAGCCCCACTAGCGGGTTATACAATGAGCAGTTCTTC CASSPTSGLYNEQFF
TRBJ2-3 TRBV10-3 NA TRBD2 TGTGCCATCAGTGAGGGGACTAGCGGGAGCACAGATACGCAGTATTTT CAISEGTSGSTDTQYF
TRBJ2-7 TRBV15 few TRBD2 TGTGCCACCAGAGAGAGCGGGGCCTACGAGCAGTACTTC CATRESGAYEQYF
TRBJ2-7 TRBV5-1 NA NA TGCGCCAGCAGCTGGGACACCACAACCTACGAGCAGTACTTC CASSWDTTTYEQYF
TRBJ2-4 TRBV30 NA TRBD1 TGTGCCTGGAGTCCACCGGGACAGCTAGCCAAAAACATTCAGTACTTC CAWSPPGQLAKNIQYF
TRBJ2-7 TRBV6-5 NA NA TGTGCCAGCAGTTACCCGCCGGACGAGCAGTACTTC CASSYPPDEQYF
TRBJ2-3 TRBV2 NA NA TGTGCCAAGACTACTCCCGCAGATACGCAGTATTTT CAKTTPADTQYF
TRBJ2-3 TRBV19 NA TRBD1 TGTGCCAGTAGTAGACAGGGCGATACGCAGTATTTT CASSRQGDTQYF
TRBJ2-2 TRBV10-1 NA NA TGCGCCAGCAGTAAGACTTACACCGGGGAGCTGTTTTTT CASSKTYTGELFF
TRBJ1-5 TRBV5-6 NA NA TGTGCCAGCAGCTTGGCAGGTACAGTGCAGCCCCAGCATTTT CASSLAGTVQPQHF
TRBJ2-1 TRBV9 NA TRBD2 TGTGCCAGCAGCGTAGAGGGACTATACAATGAGCAGTTCTTC CASSVEGLYNEQFF
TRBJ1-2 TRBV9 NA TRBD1 TGTGCCAGCAGCGTAATCGGGACAGGGTCGAACTATGGCTACACCTTC CASSVIGTGSNYGYTF
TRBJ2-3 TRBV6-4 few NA TGTGCCAGCAGTGACACCGGGACATATAGCACAGATACGCAGTATTTT CASSDTGTYSTDTQYF
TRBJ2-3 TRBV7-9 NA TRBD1 TGTGCCAGCAGCGGCCGGGACAGGGACACAGATACGCAGTATTTT CASSGRDRDTDTQYF
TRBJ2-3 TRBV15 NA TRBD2 TGTGCCACCAGCGCACGGCGGGGCGGGGGAACAGATACGCAGTATTTT CATSARRGGGTDTQYF
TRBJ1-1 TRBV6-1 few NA TGTGCCAGCAGCACCACAGCTGAAGCTTTCTTT CASSTTAEAFF
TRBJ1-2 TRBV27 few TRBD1 TGTGCCAGCAGTGTACCCGGGACAGAAGGCTACACCTTC CASSVPGTEGYTF
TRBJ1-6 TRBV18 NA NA TGTGCCAGCTCACCGGAGGGCCGGGGTTCACCCCTCCACTTT CASSPEGRGSPLHF
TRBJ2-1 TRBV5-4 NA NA TGTGCCAGCAGCTTGGGCGGGGTGGGTGGGAATGAGCAGTTCTTC CASSLGGVGGNEQFF
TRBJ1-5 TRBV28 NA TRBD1 TGTGCCAGCAGGCTACAGGGGAGCGGACAGCCCCAGCATTTT CASRLQGSGQPQHF
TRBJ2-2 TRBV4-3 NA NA TGCGCCAGCAGCCAAGGGGCACTAGCGAACACCGGGGAGCTGTTTTTT CASSQGALANTGELFF
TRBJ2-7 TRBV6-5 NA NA TGTGCCAGCAGCCGCGCCGGGACAACCTACGAGCAGTACTTC CASSRAGTTYEQYF
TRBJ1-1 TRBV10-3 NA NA TGTGCCATCAGGAGGGACTCCTCGGGGACTGAAGCTTTCTTT CAIRRDSSGTEAFF